This T cell receptor beta chain was sequenced for a study of control samples from healthy donors and cancer patients. Libraries were prepared by immunoSEQ multiplex PCR; TCRdb keeps only in-frame clonotypes and omits some of them. The data contain approximately 85,000 clones, 85% to 90% of them singletons. The origin of this receptor is a woman aged 60-70 years in good health. The specimen was blood.

DNA for the CDR3: TGTGCCAGCAGCTCCGGGACTAGCGGCACAGATACGCAGTATTTT. The encoded protein is CASSSGTSGTDTQYF. The V gene is TRBV5-4, the J gene TRBJ2-3, with 10 bases aligning to TRBD2. The germline V gene encodes CDR1 SGHNT and CDR2 YYREEE (reference sequence). The CDR3 covers 15 residues. Trimming at V came to 3 bases and at J to 1 base, leaving 2 bases not matched to a gene.